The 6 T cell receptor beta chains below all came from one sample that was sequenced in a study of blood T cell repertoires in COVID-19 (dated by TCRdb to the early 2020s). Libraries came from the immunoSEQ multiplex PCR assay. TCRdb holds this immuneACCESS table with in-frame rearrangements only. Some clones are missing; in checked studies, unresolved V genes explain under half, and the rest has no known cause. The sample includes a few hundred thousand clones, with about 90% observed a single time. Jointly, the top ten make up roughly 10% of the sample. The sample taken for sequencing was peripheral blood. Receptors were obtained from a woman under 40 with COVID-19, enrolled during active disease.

The CDR3 region has the DNA TGTGCCAGTAGACAGGGACATAGCAATCAGCCCCAGCATTTT. Translated, it gives CASRQGHSNQPQHF. V is TRBV19 and J is TRBJ1-5; TRBD1 is a possible D gene (6 bases). Trimming left V 6 bases short and J 0 bases short, with 9 bases between. There are 14 residues in the CDR3. The germline V gene has CDR1 LNHDA and CDR2 SQIVND (reference sequence).

The CDR3 DNA is TGCGCCAGCAGCTTGGTAGGACAGTCAGGCCCAACCCCTGAAGCTTTCTTT. Translated: CASSLVGQSGPTPEAFF. This rearrangement joins TRBV5-1 to TRBJ1-1, with D possibly being TRBD1 (6 bases). This CDR3 region has 17 residues. CDR1 is SGHRS and CDR2 is YFSETQ in the germline V gene. V lost 0 bases and J lost 6, with 21 bases in between.

The CDR3 region is CASSQDGTGKNQPQHF. In DNA form, the CDR3 reads TGTGCCAGCAGCCAAGATGGGACAGGGAAAAATCAGCCCCAGCATTTT. This chain connects TRBV4-2 to TRBJ1-5, with 9 bases fitting TRBD1. The J segment lost 4 bases and the V segment lost 0 bases, leaving 4 bases of the junction unmatched. Germline V gene lookup returns CDR1 LGHNA and CDR2 YNFKEQ. There are 16 residues in the CDR3.

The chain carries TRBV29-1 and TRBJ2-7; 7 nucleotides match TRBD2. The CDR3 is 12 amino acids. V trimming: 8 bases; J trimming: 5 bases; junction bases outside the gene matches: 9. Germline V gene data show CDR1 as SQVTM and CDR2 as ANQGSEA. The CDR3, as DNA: TGCAGCTCCCAAAGTGGGGGGGACGAGCAGTACTTC. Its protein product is CSSQSGGDEQYF.

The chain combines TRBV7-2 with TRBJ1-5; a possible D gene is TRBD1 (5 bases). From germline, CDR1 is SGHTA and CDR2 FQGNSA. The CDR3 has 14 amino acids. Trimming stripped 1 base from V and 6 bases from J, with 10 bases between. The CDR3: CASSLGGGFQPQHF. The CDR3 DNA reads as TGTGCCAGCAGCTTAGGGGGGGGGTTTCAGCCCCAGCATTTT. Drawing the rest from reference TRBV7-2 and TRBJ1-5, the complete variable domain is GAGVSQSPSNKVTEKGKDVELRCDPISGHTALYWYRQSLGQGLEFLIYFQGNSAPDKSGLPSDRFSAERTGGSVSTLTIQRTQQEDSAVYLCASSLGGGFQPQHFGDGTRLSIL.

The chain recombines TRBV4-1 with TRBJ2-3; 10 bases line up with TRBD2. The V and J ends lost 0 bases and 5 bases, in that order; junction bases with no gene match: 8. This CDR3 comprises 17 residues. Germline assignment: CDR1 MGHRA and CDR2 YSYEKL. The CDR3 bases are TGCGCCAGCAGCCAAGATTTCGGGGCTAGCGGGAGAGATACGCAGTATTTT. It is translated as CASSQDFGASGRDTQYF.